This T cell receptor beta chain was sequenced for a study of shared clonotypes between healthy human individuals. On the study more broadly: Three men and a couple of women, aged 18 to 49, were donors. For every donor, three CD4 naive, three CD4 memory, two CD8 naive and one CD8 memory plates were used. General observations from the study: Sampling covered blood only; tissue repertoires likely differ.

Samples underwent the assay at deep level. Profiling relied on immunoSEQ multiplex PCR, and the TCRdb table lists in-frame clones only, not all of them. The data contain millions of clones, more than 80% of them singletons. With regard to this clone: Antigen specificity is unknown. Other DNA sequences in the same sample also yield this CDR3.

The source is a man aged 18 to 35 in good health. The specimen sequenced was naive CD4+ T cells sorted from blood. The subset denotes: CD45RA+ positively selected.

CDR3 nucleotides: TGCGCCAGCAGCCCTAGCGGACTCTCCTACGAGCAGTACTTC. Translation gives CASSPSGLSYEQYF. The chain combines TRBV5-1 with TRBJ2-7, with TRBD2 identical over 7 bases. In germline, CDR1 is SGHRS, CDR2 YFSETQ. CDR3 length equals 14 residues. Trimming took 4 bases from V and 0 from J; bases not matched to a gene: 4.